This TCR beta chain was captured by sequencing in a study of T cells after yellow fever vaccination (dated by TCRdb to the late 2010s). Describing the broader study: Libraries from fractions with low cell numbers were prepared with the SMART-Seq v4 Ultra Low Input RNA kit. Blood was collected at multiple timepoints before and after primary and secondary immunization, and bulk PBMC replicates and cell subsets were isolated. Two healthy male donors made up the cohort, one aged 18 to 29 years and the other aged 30 to 40 years. To follow T-cell clones before and after both primary and booster YFV17D yellow fever vaccination, bulk TCR alpha and beta repertoires underwent longitudinal sequencing. Findings and caveats that apply to the study as a whole: Because the study included only a couple of donors, the extent to which the findings can be generalized is limited. A small share of clonotypes was detected in both CD4 and CD8 compartments, with the overlap likely arising from convergent recombination. The secondary T-cell response was weaker than the primary response but faster, peaking on day 5 instead of day 15. Computational filtering was required because FACS-sorted repertoires could contain abundant contaminating clonotypes from the bulk population. Most clones expanded after primary vaccination (96% of CD4 and about 85% of CD8) were re-detected after the booster, suggesting that broad memory maintenance occurred.

The CDR3 has 16 amino acids, counting the end cysteine and phenylalanine. Kept here is only the CDR3 DNA, which spans 48 bases and is read in frame from base 1. Trimming takes 6 bases from V and 0 bases from J, and the germline ends sit 20 bases apart. The CDR1 and CDR2 encoded by the germline V gene (reference sequence) are DFQATT and SNEGSKA. The treatment or condition label, as the study defines it: live attenuated yellow fever vaccine strain. At each blood-draw timepoint, two biological replicates of bulk PBMCs were collected. PBMCs were isolated from peripheral blood using a standard Ficoll-Paque protocol. TriZol was used to extract RNA from bulk PBMCs, CD4 and CD8 fractions, and dextramer-positive and dextramer-negative fractions. Sequencer: Illumina NovaSeq 6000. Synthesis of TCR cDNA relied on 5'RACE template switching, a step that introduced a universal primer site along with unique molecular identifiers. Priming of cDNA synthesis was performed from both the TCR alpha and TCR beta constant segments. Library amplification used two PCR steps, and the second PCR step added sample barcodes and sequencing adapters. Sequencing of libraries was done on Illumina HiSeq 2500 (2x100 bp) or NovaSeq (2x150 bp). The paper's data handling went like this. MIGEC was used to demultiplex reads and collapse the reads into UMI consensus sequences, and MiXCR was used for V(D)J alignment. Clonotypes responding to the vaccine were identified with edgeR on replicate PBMC samples, with the criteria of FDR below 0.01 and a log2 fold change above 5 up to day 15. Each bulk clonotype received a CD4 or CD8 identity based on whether the sequenced CD4 or CD8 repertoire contained that clonotype at higher abundance. Starting from the raw public reads, TCRdb applied fastp trimming at Q25, assembled clones with MiXCR and retained in-frame beta chains. A single entry per CDR3 protein holds the most common genes and DNA from its merged rows. In this record, the V and J calls reflect TCRdb's handling and not the investigators' own analysis. The sample records approximately 450,000 distinct CDR3 sequences, 15% to 20% of which are singletons. 15% to 20% of the sample comes from the top ten.

Details on this clonotype: No antigen is known for it. Within one base of it there is no much larger clone, and no base qualities were kept.

The sequencing used PBMCs, collected before the yellow fever booster vaccination. Recombination linked TRBV20-1 to TRBJ1-2, with no confident D gene call. The TCR was taken from a man younger than 35 who received the YFV17D yellow fever vaccine. The sequenced DNA: TGCAGTGCCCCCGATCCACCGGCCCCAGCTAACTATGGCTACACCTTC. This gives the protein CSAPDPPAPANYGYTF.